The sequence of this T cell receptor beta chain was determined in a study of human T cells and chemical hapten exposure (dated by TCRdb to the early 2020s). About the study as a whole: Libraries were pooled for sequencing, and variation in per-sample TCR yields was attributed mainly to small differences in library volumes within the pool. This study followed changes in the peripheral blood TCR repertoire in vivo during primary and secondary sensitization of alopecia patients to the hapten diphenylcyclopropenone (DPC). Each blood RNA sample was used to sequence both TCR alpha and TCR beta chains.

The method was RACE. TCRdb shows the sequencer as NextSeq 500. During library preparation, unique molecular identifiers were attached to individual cDNA molecules so that TCRs could be counted quantitatively and reproducibly. From the authors' description of their analysis: A median of approximately 96,000 TCRs per sample was observed, with a range of roughly 23,224 to 750,000. The Decombinator software suite was used to annotate the V, J and CDR3 of the TCR reads. For the PS versus PT1 abundance plots, all samples were subsampled to the same number of TCRs (28,000). Expanded TCRs were defined as absent before sensitization and observed at least eight times at the 2-week time point. TCRdb took the public reads, trimmed them with fastp at Q25, ran MiXCR for clone calling and kept in-frame beta chains. Under each unique CDR3 protein, matching rows form one entry showing the most common genes and DNA. What appears here as the V and J calls and clone size reflects TCRdb's work, not the paper's. The sample records 80,000 to 100,000 distinct CDR3 sequences, roughly 8% of which are singletons. 2.9% of the sample is held by the ten biggest clonotypes.

There are many counts of this clonotype. Which antigen it targets is not known. No much larger clone exists at a distance of one base, and base qualities are not known. The meaning of the sample's time point label: healthy volunteer bleed at 2 weeks. Total RNA was extracted from unfractionated whole blood that had been collected in Tempus Blood RNA tubes. Four to six healthy volunteers were used as TCR sequencing controls and were bled at day 0, 2 weeks and 6 weeks. The cysteine opens and the phenylalanine closes a CDR3 of 13 amino acids. The only DNA kept is the CDR3, 39 bases in frame from the first base. V lost 4 bases and J lost 4 bases; the stretch between them is 10 bases long. CDR1 and CDR2, looked up from the germline V gene, are SGDLS and YYNGEE. Overall study outcomes, separate from this receptor: After repeated subsampling, changes were observed in the strength of the expansion versus patch-test correlation and in the threshold at which the correlation became significant. DPC sensitization did not change the number of TCRs with a frequency above 1 in 1000, and there was no evidence of changes in global repertoire structure.

The source of this sequence is a female donor in good health. Some clones in this sample may be carry-over from other donors' samples. The chain employs TRBV9 and TRBJ2-3; the D gene cannot be resolved reliably. Source material: whole blood. The CDR3 protein is CASSPQQADTQYF. The nucleotides are TGTGCCAGCAGCCCCCAACAAGCAGATACGCAGTATTTT.